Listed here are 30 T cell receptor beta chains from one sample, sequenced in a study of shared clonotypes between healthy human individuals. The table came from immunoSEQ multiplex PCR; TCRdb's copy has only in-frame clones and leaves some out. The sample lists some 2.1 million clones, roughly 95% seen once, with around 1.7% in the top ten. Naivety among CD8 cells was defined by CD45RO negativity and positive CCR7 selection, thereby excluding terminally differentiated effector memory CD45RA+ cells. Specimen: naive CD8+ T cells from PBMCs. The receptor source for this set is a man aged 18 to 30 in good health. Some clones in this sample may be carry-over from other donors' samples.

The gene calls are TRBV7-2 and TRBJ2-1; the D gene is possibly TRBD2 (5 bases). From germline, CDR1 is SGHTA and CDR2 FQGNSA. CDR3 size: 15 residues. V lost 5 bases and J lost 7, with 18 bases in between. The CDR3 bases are TGTGCCAGCAGCCCAACCGGACTGTCTGGGAATGAGCAGTTCTTC. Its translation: CASSPTGLSGNEQFF. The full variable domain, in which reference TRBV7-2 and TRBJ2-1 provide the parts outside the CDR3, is GAGVSQSPSNKVTEKGKDVELRCDPISGHTALYWYRQSLGQGLEFLIYFQGNSAPDKSGLPSDRFSAERTGGSVSTLTIQRTQQEDSAVYLCASSPTGLSGNEQFFGPGTRLTVL.

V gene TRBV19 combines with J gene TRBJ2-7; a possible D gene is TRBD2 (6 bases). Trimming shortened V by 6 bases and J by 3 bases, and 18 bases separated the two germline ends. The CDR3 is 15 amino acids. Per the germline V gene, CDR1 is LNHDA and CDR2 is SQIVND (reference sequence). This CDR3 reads CASSMSGGLNYEQYF. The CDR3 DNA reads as TGTGCCAGTAGCATGAGTGGGGGACTGAACTACGAGCAGTACTTC. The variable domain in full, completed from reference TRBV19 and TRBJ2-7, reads DGGITQSPKYLFRKEGQNVTLSCEQNLNHDAMYWYRQDPGQGLRLIYYSQIVNDFQKGDIAEGYSVSREKKESFPLTVTSAQKNPTAFYLCASSMSGGLNYEQYFGPGTRLTVT.

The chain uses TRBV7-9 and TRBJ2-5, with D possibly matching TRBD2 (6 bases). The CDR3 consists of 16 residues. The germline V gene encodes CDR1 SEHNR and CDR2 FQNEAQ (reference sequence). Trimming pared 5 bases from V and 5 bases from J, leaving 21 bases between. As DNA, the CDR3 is TGTGCCAGCAGCCCAGCCTGGGGACTCCTCGGGGAGACCCAGTACTTC. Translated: CASSPAWGLLGETQYF.

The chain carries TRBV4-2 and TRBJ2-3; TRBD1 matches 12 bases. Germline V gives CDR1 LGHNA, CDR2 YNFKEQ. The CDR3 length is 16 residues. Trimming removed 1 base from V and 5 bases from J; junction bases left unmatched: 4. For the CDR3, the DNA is TGTGCCAGCAGCCAAGCCGGGACAGGGGGCGAAGATACGCAGTATTTT. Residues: CASSQAGTGGEDTQYF.

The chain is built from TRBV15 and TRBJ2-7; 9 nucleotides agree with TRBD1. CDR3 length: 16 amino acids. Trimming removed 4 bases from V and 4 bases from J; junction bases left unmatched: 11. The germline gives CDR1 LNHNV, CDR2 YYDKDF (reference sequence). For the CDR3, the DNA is TGTGCCACCAGCAAAATAGCCGGGACAGGGCAGTACGAGCAGTACTTC. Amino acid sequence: CATSKIAGTGQYEQYF.

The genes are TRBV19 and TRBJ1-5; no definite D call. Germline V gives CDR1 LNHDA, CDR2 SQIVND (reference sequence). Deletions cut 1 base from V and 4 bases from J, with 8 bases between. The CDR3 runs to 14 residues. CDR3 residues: CASSIGLRNQPQHF. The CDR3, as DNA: TGTGCCAGTAGTATAGGCCTGAGGAATCAGCCCCAGCATTTT.

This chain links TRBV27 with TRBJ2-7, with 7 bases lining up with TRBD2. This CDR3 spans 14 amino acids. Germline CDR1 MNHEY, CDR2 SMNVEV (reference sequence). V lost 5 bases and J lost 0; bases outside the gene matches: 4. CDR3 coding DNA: TGTGCCAGCAGTGTAGCGGGCTACTCCTACGAGCAGTACTTC. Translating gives CASSVAGYSYEQYF.

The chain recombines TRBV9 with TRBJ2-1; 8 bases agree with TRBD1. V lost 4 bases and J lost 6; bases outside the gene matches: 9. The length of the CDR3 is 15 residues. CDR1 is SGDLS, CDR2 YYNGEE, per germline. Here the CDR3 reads CASSLGQGRGNEQFF. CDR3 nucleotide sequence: TGTGCCAGCAGCCTAGGACAGGGTCGCGGCAATGAGCAGTTCTTC.

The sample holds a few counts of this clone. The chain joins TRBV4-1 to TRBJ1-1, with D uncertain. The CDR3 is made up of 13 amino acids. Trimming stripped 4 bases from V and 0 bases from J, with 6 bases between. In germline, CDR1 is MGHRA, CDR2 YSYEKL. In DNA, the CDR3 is TGCGCCAGCAGCCTAACAGTGAACACTGAAGCTTTCTTT. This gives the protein CASSLTVNTEAFF.

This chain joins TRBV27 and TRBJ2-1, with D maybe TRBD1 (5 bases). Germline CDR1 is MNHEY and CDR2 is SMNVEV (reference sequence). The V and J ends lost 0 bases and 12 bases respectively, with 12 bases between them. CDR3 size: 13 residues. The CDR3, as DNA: TGTGCCAGCAGTTTATCGGACACCTGGGGGCAGTTCTTC. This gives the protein CASSLSDTWGQFF.

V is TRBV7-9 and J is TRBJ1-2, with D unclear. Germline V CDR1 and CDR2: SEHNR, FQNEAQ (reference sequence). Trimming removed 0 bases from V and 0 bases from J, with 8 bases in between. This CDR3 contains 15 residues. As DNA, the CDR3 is TGTGCCAGCAGCTTAGCACCAGCCTCTAACTATGGCTACACCTTC. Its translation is CASSLAPASNYGYTF.

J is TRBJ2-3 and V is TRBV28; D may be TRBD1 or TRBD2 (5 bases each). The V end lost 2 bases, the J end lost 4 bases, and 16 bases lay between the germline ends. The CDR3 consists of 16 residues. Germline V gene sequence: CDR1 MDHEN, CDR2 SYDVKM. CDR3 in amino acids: CASSLRGPRGADTQYF. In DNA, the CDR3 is TGTGCCAGCAGTTTAAGGGGCCCTCGAGGGGCAGATACGCAGTATTTT.

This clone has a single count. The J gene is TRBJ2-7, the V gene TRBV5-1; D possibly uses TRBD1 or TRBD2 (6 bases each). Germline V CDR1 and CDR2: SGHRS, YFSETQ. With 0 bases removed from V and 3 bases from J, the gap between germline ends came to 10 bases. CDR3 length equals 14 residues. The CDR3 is CASSLEGGNYEQYF. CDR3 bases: TGCGCCAGCAGCTTGGAAGGGGGGAACTACGAGCAGTACTTC.

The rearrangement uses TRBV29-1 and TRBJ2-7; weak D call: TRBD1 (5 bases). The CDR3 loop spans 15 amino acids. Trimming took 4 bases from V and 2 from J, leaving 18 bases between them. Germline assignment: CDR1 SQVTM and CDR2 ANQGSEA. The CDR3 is CSVGAVQGRPYEQYF. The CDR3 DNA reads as TGCAGCGTTGGGGCGGTTCAGGGAAGGCCCTACGAGCAGTACTTC.

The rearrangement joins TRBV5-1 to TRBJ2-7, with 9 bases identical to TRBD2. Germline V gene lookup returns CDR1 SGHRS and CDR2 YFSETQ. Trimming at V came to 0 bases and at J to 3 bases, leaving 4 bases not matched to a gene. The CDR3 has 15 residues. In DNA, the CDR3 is TGCGCCAGCAGCTTGGAAGCGGGGGGTGGCTACGAGCAGTACTTC. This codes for CASSLEAGGGYEQYF.

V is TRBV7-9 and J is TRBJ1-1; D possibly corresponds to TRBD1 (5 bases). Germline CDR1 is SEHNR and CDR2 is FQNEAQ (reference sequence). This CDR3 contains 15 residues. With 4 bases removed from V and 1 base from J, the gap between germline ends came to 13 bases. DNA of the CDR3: TGTGCCAGCAGCTCTACAAGCGGGACGAACACTGAAGCTTTCTTT. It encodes CASSSTSGTNTEAFF. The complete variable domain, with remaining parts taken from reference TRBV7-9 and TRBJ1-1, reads DTGVSQNPRHKITKRGQNVTFRCDPISEHNRLYWYRQTLGQGPEFLTYFQNEAQLEKSRLLSDRFSAERPKGSFSTLEIQRTEQGDSAMYLCASSSTSGTNTEAFFGQGTRLTVV.

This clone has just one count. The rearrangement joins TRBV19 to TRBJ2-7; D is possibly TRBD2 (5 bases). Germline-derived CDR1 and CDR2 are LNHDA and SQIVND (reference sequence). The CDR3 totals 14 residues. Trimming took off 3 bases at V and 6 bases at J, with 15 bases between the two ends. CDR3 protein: CASSINREIREQYF. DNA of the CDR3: TGTGCCAGTAGTATCAACCGGGAAATCCGCGAGCAGTACTTC.

The CDR3 coding sequence is TGTGCCAGTAGTTTTCAGACAGGAGTCTACGAGCAGTACTTC. Its translation: CASSFQTGVYEQYF. This chain links TRBV19 with TRBJ2-7; tentatively, D is TRBD1 (6 bases). The CDR3 totals 14 residues. Trimming took 5 bases from V and 3 from J, leaving 14 bases between them. Germline lookup yields CDR1 LNHDA and CDR2 SQIVND (reference sequence).

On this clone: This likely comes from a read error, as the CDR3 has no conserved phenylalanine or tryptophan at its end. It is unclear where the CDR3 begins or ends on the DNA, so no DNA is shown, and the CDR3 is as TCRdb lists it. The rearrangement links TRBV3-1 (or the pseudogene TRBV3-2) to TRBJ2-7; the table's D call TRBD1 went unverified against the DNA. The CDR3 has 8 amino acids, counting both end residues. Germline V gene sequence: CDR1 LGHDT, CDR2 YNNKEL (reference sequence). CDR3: CASSRRDR.

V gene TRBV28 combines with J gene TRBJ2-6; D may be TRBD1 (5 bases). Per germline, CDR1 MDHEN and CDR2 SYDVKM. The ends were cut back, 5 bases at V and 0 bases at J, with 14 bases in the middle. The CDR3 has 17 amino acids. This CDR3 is CASSRTLSISGANVLTF. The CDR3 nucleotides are TGTGCCAGCAGTCGGACACTCTCTATCTCTGGGGCCAACGTCCTGACTTTC.

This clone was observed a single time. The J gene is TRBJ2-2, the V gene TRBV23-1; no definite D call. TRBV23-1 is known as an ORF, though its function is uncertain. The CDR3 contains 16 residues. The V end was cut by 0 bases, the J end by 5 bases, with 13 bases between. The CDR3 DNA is TGCGCCAGCAGTCAATCGGTGGGGTACGGGACCGGGGAGCTGTTTTTT. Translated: CASSQSVGYGTGELFF.

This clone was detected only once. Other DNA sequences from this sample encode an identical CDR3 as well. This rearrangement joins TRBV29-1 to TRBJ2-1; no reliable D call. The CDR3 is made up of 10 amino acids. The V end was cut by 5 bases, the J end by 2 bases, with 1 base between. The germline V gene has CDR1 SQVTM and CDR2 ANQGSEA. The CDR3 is CSVTYNEQFF. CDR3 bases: TGCAGCGTTACCTACAATGAGCAGTTCTTC.

The CDR3 DNA is TGTGCCAGCAGTTTAGGGCGGGAGGGCTACGAGCAGTACTTC. Amino acid sequence: CASSLGREGYEQYF. The chain couples TRBV27 to TRBJ2-7; 9 nucleotides agree with TRBD2. CDR1 and CDR2 from the germline V gene are MNHEY and SMNVEV (reference sequence). This CDR3 has 14 residues. Trimming at V came to 2 bases and at J to 3 bases, leaving 2 bases not matched to a gene.

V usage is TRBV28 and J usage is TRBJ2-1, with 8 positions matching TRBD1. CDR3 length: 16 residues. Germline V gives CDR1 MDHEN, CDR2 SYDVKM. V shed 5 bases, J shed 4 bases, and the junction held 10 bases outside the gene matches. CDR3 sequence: CASSTNTGGPYNEQFF. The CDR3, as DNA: TGTGCCAGCAGTACCAATACAGGGGGACCTTACAATGAGCAGTTCTTC.

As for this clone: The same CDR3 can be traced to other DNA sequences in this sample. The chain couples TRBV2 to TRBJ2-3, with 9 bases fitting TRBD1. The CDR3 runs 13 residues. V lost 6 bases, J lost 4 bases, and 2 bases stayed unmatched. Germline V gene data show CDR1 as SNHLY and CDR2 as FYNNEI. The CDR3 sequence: CASRDRGSDTQYF. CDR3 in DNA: TGTGCCAGCAGGGACAGGGGTTCAGATACGCAGTATTTT.

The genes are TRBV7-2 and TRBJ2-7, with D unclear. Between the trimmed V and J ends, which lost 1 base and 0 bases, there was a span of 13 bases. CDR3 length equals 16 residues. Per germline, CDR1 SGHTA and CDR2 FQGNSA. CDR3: CASSLVGQVVSYEQYF. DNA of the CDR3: TGTGCCAGCAGCTTAGTAGGGCAGGTCGTCTCCTACGAGCAGTACTTC.

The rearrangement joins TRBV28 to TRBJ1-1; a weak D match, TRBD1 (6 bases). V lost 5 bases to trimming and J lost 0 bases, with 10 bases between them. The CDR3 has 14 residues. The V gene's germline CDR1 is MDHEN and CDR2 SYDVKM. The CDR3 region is CASSTRGVNTEAFF. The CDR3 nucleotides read TGTGCCAGCAGTACCAGGGGAGTGAACACTGAAGCTTTCTTT.

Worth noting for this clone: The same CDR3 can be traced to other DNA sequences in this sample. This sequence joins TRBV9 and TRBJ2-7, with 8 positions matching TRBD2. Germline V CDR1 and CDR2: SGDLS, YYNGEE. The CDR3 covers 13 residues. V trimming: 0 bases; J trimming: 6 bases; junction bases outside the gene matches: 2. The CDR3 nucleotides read TGTGCCAGCAGCGTAGTAAGCGGGGGCGAGCAGTACTTC. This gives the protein CASSVVSGGEQYF.

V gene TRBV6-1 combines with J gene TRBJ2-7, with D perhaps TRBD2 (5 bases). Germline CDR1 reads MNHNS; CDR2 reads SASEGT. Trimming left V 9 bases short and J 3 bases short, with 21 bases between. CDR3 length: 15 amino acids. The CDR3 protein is CASHPPVARDYEQYF. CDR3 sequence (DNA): TGTGCCAGTCACCCTCCCGTGGCACGGGACTACGAGCAGTACTTC.

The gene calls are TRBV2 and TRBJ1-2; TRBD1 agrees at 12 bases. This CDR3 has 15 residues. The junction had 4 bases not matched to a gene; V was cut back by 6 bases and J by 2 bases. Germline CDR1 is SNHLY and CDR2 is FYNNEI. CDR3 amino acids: CASRAGTGGNYGYTF. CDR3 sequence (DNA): TGTGCCAGCAGGGCCGGGACAGGGGGCAACTATGGCTACACCTTC.